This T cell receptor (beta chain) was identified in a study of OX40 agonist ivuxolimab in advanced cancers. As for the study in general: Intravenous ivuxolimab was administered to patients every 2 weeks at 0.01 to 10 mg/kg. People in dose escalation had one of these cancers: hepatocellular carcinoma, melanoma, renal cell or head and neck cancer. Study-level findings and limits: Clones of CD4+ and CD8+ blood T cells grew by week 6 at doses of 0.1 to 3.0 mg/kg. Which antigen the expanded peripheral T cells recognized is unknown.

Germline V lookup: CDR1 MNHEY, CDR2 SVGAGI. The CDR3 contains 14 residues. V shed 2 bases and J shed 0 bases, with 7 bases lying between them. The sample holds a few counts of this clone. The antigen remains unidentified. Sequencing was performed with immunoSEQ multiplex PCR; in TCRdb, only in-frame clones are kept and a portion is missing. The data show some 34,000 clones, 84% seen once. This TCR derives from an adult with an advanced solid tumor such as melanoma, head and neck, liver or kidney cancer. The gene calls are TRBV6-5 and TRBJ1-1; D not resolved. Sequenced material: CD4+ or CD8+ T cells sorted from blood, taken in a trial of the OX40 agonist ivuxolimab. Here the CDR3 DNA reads TGTGCCAGCAGTTACGGTTCCATGAACACTGAAGCTTTCTTT. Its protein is CASSYGSMNTEAFF.